The T cell receptor beta chain under discussion was sequenced for a study of regulatory dendritic cells for organ transplantation. Study overall: Regulatory dendritic cells came from monocytes given vitamin D3 and IL-10. LPS was added to dendritic cell cultures on day 6. General study results and limits: Of resting T cell subsets, memory CD8+ had the most alloreactive clonotypes.

Concerning this clone: Its antigen is as yet unknown.

The CDR3 has 17 residues. Germline trimming cut 1 base from V and 2 bases from J; bases unmatched to any gene: 6. Per the germline V gene, CDR1 is SGHRS and CDR2 is YFSETQ. This table comes from immunoSEQ multiplex PCR, and its TCRdb copy is limited to in-frame clones, with some not included. The table shows more than 9,000 clones, with about two thirds occurring only once. Allogeneic regulatory or mature dendritic cells were co-cultured for less than six days with CFSE-labeled sorted T cells at 1:10. The chain carries TRBV5-1 and TRBJ1-3; 10 bases fit TRBD1. What was sequenced was naive CD4+ T cells from blood cultured with dendritic cells. The subset here: CD45RA+ naive T cells. This TCR came from a human donor in good health. The CDR3 reads CASSLYTGTGAGNTIYF. Written as DNA, the CDR3 is TGCGCCAGCAGCTTGTACACCGGGACAGGGGCTGGAAACACCATATATTTT. Based on the CDR3 plus reference TRBV5-1 and TRBJ1-3, the full variable domain is KAGVTQTPRYLIKTRGQQVTLSCSPISGHRSVSWYQQTPGQGLQFLFEYFSETQRNKGNFPGRFSGRQFSNSRSEMNVSTLELGDSALYLCASSLYTGTGAGNTIYFGEGSWLTVV.